This T cell receptor (beta chain) comes out of a study of shared clonotypes between healthy human individuals (TCRdb year 2020). Broadly, across the study: The cohort comprised two women and a few men aged 18 to 49 years. Per donor, leukapheresis produced somewhere between about 0.94 and 8.9 billion PBMCs. Different laboratories and diverse techniques were used to prepare libraries and sequence TCR repertoires, to increase sequencing depth and limit assay-specific biases. For each donor, three plates each were used for CD4 naive and CD4 memory, two plates were used for CD8 naive, and one plate was used for CD8 memory. To estimate repertoire size and how much clonotype sharing occurs between individuals, the study deeply sequenced the blood TCR repertoires of about five healthy adults. The research as a whole found: Because the study included a small number of donors, the genetic and exposure-history diversity represented was limited. Pairwise subsampling indicated that sequencing depth was expected to affect the degree of clonotype sharing among donors. Sampling was limited to blood, and TCR repertoires in tissue likely differ from TCR repertoires in blood. Even with the large sequencing depth, rarefaction of the sorted-subset datasets indicated that sequencing was incomplete. Naive subsets generally had larger estimated clonotype richness than memory subsets did. Clonotypes shared by all four sorted-subset donors showed higher generation probabilities than non-shared clonotypes. Across a few donors, 4.5% to 6.5% of naive CD4, 3% to 4% of naive CD8, approximately 2.5% of memory CD4, and under 0.45% of memory CD8 clonotypes were shared.

Using the deep immunoSEQ assay, TCR CDR3 regions were amplified from genomic DNA by multiplex PCR. For each cell subset, the extracted genomic DNA was distributed evenly across all wells of several immunoSEQ 96-well plates, and each plate served as one replicate. For sorted subsets, approximately 200 ng of genomic DNA, equivalent to 25,000 to 35,000 T cell genomes, went into each replicate PCR. The purified libraries were quantified using a Qubit 3.0 fluorometer, sized with a Bioanalyzer 2100, and then quantified again using the KAPA Library Quantification kit. Each immunoSEQ 96-well plate was sequenced on its own single-read 150-cycle Illumina NextSeq 550 flow cell. Processing in the source paper ran as follows. Because only junctional sequences without quality scores were contained in the immunoSEQ output, filtering matching that applied to full-length reads could not be performed. Sequences were annotated with PyIR, a Python wrapper for IgBLAST v1.9, and V/J genes and CDR3 were assigned using IMGT germline references. Reads were filtered out if the reads had weak V/J assignments (E-value above 1e-6), no CDR3, stop codons, out-of-frame junctions, or ambiguous translated residues. V3J clonotypes were defined as sequences sharing the same inferred V gene, J gene, and CDR3 amino acid sequence. Percentage overlap between repertoires was computed as shared unique clonotypes divided by the size of the smaller repertoire. RTK rarefaction, the Chao1 estimator, and Recon v2.1 estimates of unobserved clonotypes were used to assess repertoire richness. Generation probabilities for all TCRbeta clonotypes obtained by the gDNA method from several donors were computed using OLGA. Entries here come from immuneACCESS through TCRdb and include only in-frame sequences with V and J called. Some clones fail to appear in such tables; in the studies checked, an unresolved V gene covers under half of the shortfall, and the cause of the remainder is unknown. That table furnishes V, J and clone size, whereas the DNA furnished D and trimming. Across this sample there are more than 2 million clones, with about 94% seen only once. About 0.13% of the sample belongs to the ten largest clones.

The donors were healthy, HIV-negative adults with no recently reported acute infections or vaccinations. All donors were Caucasian adults living in Nashville, Tennessee, USA. CD4+ T cells were enriched through magnetic negative selection, after which naive cells were positively selected on CD45RA and the remaining negative fraction served as the memory subset. Blood was collected by leukapheresis, and PBMCs were isolated by Ficoll-Histopaque density gradient centrifugation and then cryopreserved in liquid nitrogen vapor phase. Analytical flow cytometry was used to check the purity and quantity of every magnetically sorted T cell population. From each sorted fraction, genomic DNA was isolated and quantified by UV absorbance on a Nanodrop 2000c. To note about this clone: Its cognate antigen has yet to be identified. Base-call qualities are not available, and no considerably larger clone is one nucleotide away.

Relative to germline, V is 5 bases shorter and J is 0 bases shorter, with 14 bases between their ends. CDR1 and CDR2, looked up from the germline V gene (reference sequence), are MNHNY and SVGAGI. From cysteine to phenylalanine, the CDR3 is 15 amino acids long. The retained sequence is limited to the CDR3, 45 bases, with the frame set at the first base. Sequencing was carried out using naive CD4+ T cells sorted from blood. The cell subset or site label, as the study defines it: CD45RA+ positively selected. The chain is made from TRBV6-6 and TRBJ2-7, with TRBD1 as a weak D call on 5 bases. The source of this sequence is a man between 18 and 29 years old in good health. In nucleotide form, the sequence is TGTGCCAGCAGTAACCCCCAGGGAAGCTCCTACGAGCAGTACTTC. Its product reads: CASSNPQGSSYEQYF.